These 29 T cell receptor beta chains were sequenced from one sample in a study of blood T cell repertoires in COVID-19. TCRdb's copy holds only in-frame clones and misses some; the assay was immunoSEQ multiplex PCR. The repertoire holds 85,000 to 120,000 clones, with 75% to 85% as singletons. The sample comprised peripheral blood. These receptors originate from a man aged 80 or over with COVID-19, enrolled during active disease.

The V and J genes are TRBV18 and TRBJ2-5, with a possible D match to TRBD2 (6 bases). Germline CDR1 is KGHSH and CDR2 is LQKENI. Between the trimmed V and J ends, which lost 2 bases and 5 bases, there was a span of 12 bases. This CDR3 is built from 14 residues. The CDR3 bases are TGTGCCAGCTCACCATCAACTAGCTCCGAGACCCAGTACTTC. It yields the protein CASSPSTSSETQYF.

This chain connects TRBV6-2 or TRBV6-3 to TRBJ2-4; a weak D match, TRBD1 (5 bases). Germline-derived CDR1 and CDR2 are MNHEY and SVGEGT. This CDR3 is built from 17 residues. V dropped 4 bases and J dropped 0 bases, with 16 bases sitting between them. CDR3 amino acids: CASSLPSWGAAKNIQYF. The CDR3 nucleotides are TGTGCCAGCAGTTTACCGTCCTGGGGCGCAGCCAAAAACATTCAGTACTTC.

The CDR3 bases are TGCGCCAGCAGCTTGATTGGGCAAGGGGCCAACGTCCTGACTTTC. As protein: CASSLIGQGANVLTF. The genes are TRBV5-1 and TRBJ2-6; no firm D call. The V end lost 1 base, the J end lost 4 bases, and 9 bases lay between the germline ends. The germline V gene has CDR1 SGHRS and CDR2 YFSETQ. The CDR3 is 15 residues long.

The chain is built from TRBV7-3 and TRBJ1-1; possible D gene TRBD1, 6 bases. The length of the CDR3 is 13 residues. CDR1 SGHTA and CDR2 FQGTGA come from the germline V gene. Trimming cost V 5 bases and J 2 bases, with 9 bases left between them. The CDR3, as DNA: TGTGCCAGCAGCCAACAGGGAAACACTGAAGCTTTCTTT. It translates to CASSQQGNTEAFF.

This chain links TRBV7-9 with TRBJ2-1; D gene unclear. CDR3 length: 13 residues. Germline V gene sequence: CDR1 SEHNR, CDR2 FQNEAQ (reference sequence). Trimming took off 3 bases at V and 5 bases at J, with 8 bases between the two ends. CDR3 region: CASSFYLNNEQFF. CDR3 nucleotide sequence: TGTGCCAGCAGCTTTTACCTAAACAATGAGCAGTTCTTC. The variable domain in full, completed from reference TRBV7-9 and TRBJ2-1, reads DTGVSQNPRHKITKRGQNVTFRCDPISEHNRLYWYRQTLGQGPEFLTYFQNEAQLEKSRLLSDRFSAERPKGSFSTLEIQRTEQGDSAMYLCASSFYLNNEQFFGPGTRLTVL.

This clone has only one observation. CDR3 loop: CASSLSQGKETQYF. The CDR3 coding sequence is TGTGCCAGTAGCCTATCACAGGGAAAGGAGACCCAGTACTTC. The chain is built from TRBV19 and TRBJ2-5; tentative D call: TRBD1 (6 bases). V lost 6 bases and J lost 5, with 16 bases in between. The CDR3 totals 14 residues. Germline V gives CDR1 LNHDA, CDR2 SQIVND (reference sequence).

V usage is TRBV4-1 and J usage is TRBJ2-5, with TRBD2 matching over 9 bases. V was clipped by 1 base and J by 1 base; unmatched bases: 1. The CDR3 is made up of 15 amino acids. Per germline, CDR1 MGHRA and CDR2 YSYEKL. The CDR3 sequence is CASSQVLAGQETQYF. In DNA form, the CDR3 reads TGCGCCAGCAGCCAAGTACTAGCGGGCCAAGAGACCCAGTACTTC.

The chain combines TRBV5-1 with TRBJ2-5; D remains unclear. From germline, CDR1 is SGHRS and CDR2 YFSETQ. The CDR3 totals 13 residues. Trimming removed 2 bases at V and 5 bases at J, with 10 bases between. Written as DNA, the CDR3 is TGCGCCAGCAGCTTCGCGCCTAGGGAGACCCAGTACTTC. Amino acids: CASSFAPRETQYF.

The chain links TRBV28 to TRBJ2-7; maybe TRBD2 (5 bases). Germline V gives CDR1 MDHEN, CDR2 SYDVKM. The CDR3 runs 17 residues. The germline V and J ends were trimmed by 3 bases and 5 bases, with 23 bases remaining between them. CDR3 DNA: TGTGCCAGCAGTTTTCTAGCCCAGACCACTGAATCTGACGAGCAGTACTTC. Its protein is CASSFLAQTTESDEQYF.

The gene calls are TRBV28 and TRBJ2-1; D perhaps matches TRBD2 (6 bases). The CDR3 totals 15 residues. The ends were cut back, 4 bases at V and 7 bases at J, with 17 bases in the middle. The germline V gene encodes CDR1 MDHEN and CDR2 SYDVKM. In DNA, the CDR3 is TGTGCCAGCAGTTCTAAAGGGGTCCGGGGGAATGAGCAGTTCTTC. It codes for CASSSKGVRGNEQFF.

The chain employs TRBV19 and TRBJ2-1, with TRBD2 identical over 13 bases. V gave up 4 bases and J gave up 5 bases; unmatched junction bases: 5. Germline-derived CDR1 and CDR2 are LNHDA and SQIVND (reference sequence). The CDR3 covers 16 residues. CDR3 sequence reads: CASSRLAGGTNNEQFF. For the CDR3, the DNA is TGTGCCAGTAGTAGACTAGCGGGAGGCACAAACAATGAGCAGTTCTTC.

The rearrangement joins TRBV7-3 to TRBJ1-1; unclear D gene. Per the germline V gene, CDR1 is SGHTA and CDR2 is FQGTGA. Deletions cut 0 bases from V and 5 bases from J, with 7 bases between. The CDR3 runs 13 residues. The CDR3, as DNA: TGTGCCAGCAGCTTAACGAGGCTTACTGAAGCTTTCTTT. It is translated as CASSLTRLTEAFF. The full variable domain, in which reference TRBV7-3 and TRBJ1-1 provide the parts outside the CDR3, is GAGVSQTPSNKVTEKGKYVELRCDPISGHTALYWYRQSLGQGPEFLIYFQGTGAADDSGLPNDRFFAVRPEGSVSTLKIQRTERGDSAVYLCASSLTRLTEAFFGQGTRLTVV.

The rearrangement joins TRBV12-3 or TRBV12-4 to TRBJ2-7; 8 nucleotides line up with TRBD1. Losses at the gene ends were 5 bases for V and 3 bases for J; bases not matched to a gene: 3. The CDR3 is 13 amino acids. For the CDR3, the DNA is TGTGCCAGCAGTAGGACAGGGAGCTACGAGCAGTACTTC. Translation: CASSRTGSYEQYF.

The chain joins TRBV9 to TRBJ2-3; 7 bases match TRBD1. Germline V CDR1 and CDR2: SGDLS, YYNGEE. V lost 1 base, J lost 2 bases, and 4 bases stayed unmatched. This CDR3 has 15 residues. The DNA of the CDR3 is TGTGCCAGCAGCGTAAAAGGGGGCGACACAGATACGCAGTATTTT. Its protein is CASSVKGGDTDTQYF.

This clone has a handful of counts. The rearrangement joins TRBV3-1 (or the pseudogene TRBV3-2) to TRBJ2-5; 7 bases agree with TRBD1. V was pared by 5 bases and J by 2 bases, with 11 bases of the junction left unmatched. CDR1 is LGHDT and CDR2 is YNNKEL in the germline V gene (reference sequence). This CDR3 comprises 16 residues. CDR3 residues: CASSTTSTGPQETQYF. Written as DNA, the CDR3 is TGTGCCAGCAGCACCACGTCGACAGGGCCACAAGAGACCCAGTACTTC.

The chain carries TRBV29-1 and TRBJ1-1; no definite D call. The CDR3 is 12 residues long. CDR1 is SQVTM, CDR2 ANQGSEA, per germline. The CDR3 bases are TGCAGTGTCAGGAGGCTTAACACTGAAGCTTTCTTT. Translation: CSVRRLNTEAFF.

CDR3 nucleotide sequence: TGTGCCAGCAGCGAGGGGGCTAGCGGGAGTAGCTACGAGCAGTACTTC. Translated, it gives CASSEGASGSSYEQYF. V gene TRBV13 combines with J gene TRBJ2-7, with 10 bases that match TRBD2. The germline CDR1 and CDR2 sequences are PRHDT and FYEKMQ (reference sequence). This CDR3 has 16 amino acids. J lost 3 bases, V lost 5 bases, and 10 bases had no gene match.

V and J are TRBV4-1 and TRBJ1-1; 7 positions match TRBD1. Looked up from germline, CDR1 is MGHRA and CDR2 is YSYEKL. The junction had 8 bases not matched to a gene; V was cut back by 3 bases and J by 4 bases. The length of the CDR3 is 15 residues. The CDR3 protein is CASSHLGGAGTEAFF. CDR3 bases: TGCGCCAGCAGCCATTTAGGGGGCGCGGGCACTGAAGCTTTCTTT.

The chain carries TRBV6-5 and TRBJ1-5, with D possibly being TRBD1 (6 bases). Per the germline V gene, CDR1 is MNHEY and CDR2 is SVGAGI. The CDR3 length is 14 residues. V dropped 5 bases and J dropped 4 bases, with 12 bases sitting between them. The CDR3 loop is CASSRTGKNQPQHF. The CDR3 nucleotides read TGTGCCAGCAGTCGAACAGGGAAAAATCAGCCCCAGCATTTT.

The sample holds a few counts of this clone. The chain is built from TRBV28 and TRBJ2-6; D is possibly TRBD2 (5 bases). V dropped 3 bases and J dropped 0 bases, with 6 bases sitting between them. This CDR3 comprises 15 residues. Germline V lookup: CDR1 MDHEN, CDR2 SYDVKM. CDR3 nucleotides: TGTGCCAGCAGTTTCGGGATCTCTGGGGCCAACGTCCTGACTTTC. Translating gives CASSFGISGANVLTF.

The V call is TRBV5-1, the J call TRBJ1-6, with D perhaps TRBD1 (5 bases). V lost 0 bases to trimming and J lost 4 bases, with 14 bases between them. The germline V gene encodes CDR1 SGHRS and CDR2 YFSETQ. The CDR3 runs to 17 residues. The CDR3 DNA reads as TGCGCCAGCAGCTTGGAGGGAGGGACGGATTATAATTCACCCCTCCACTTT. Translation gives CASSLEGGTDYNSPLHF.

In its sample, this clone was seen once. Other DNA sequences within the sample encode an identical CDR3. The chain joins TRBV12-3 or TRBV12-4 to TRBJ2-5; D not resolved. Trimming shortened V by 1 base and J by 2 bases, and 5 bases separated the two germline ends. The CDR3 extends over 13 amino acids. CDR3 protein: CASSLGQQETQYF. DNA of the CDR3: TGTGCCAGCAGTTTAGGCCAGCAAGAGACCCAGTACTTC.

The chain recombines TRBV4-1 with TRBJ2-7; 7 bases line up with TRBD2. This CDR3 contains 16 residues. The germline V gene encodes CDR1 MGHRA and CDR2 YSYEKL. V shed 1 base, J shed 1 base, and the junction held 7 bases outside the gene matches. CDR3 bases: TGCGCCAGCAGCCAAGGGGCGACAGCGGGGTCCTACGAGCAGTACTTC. Translated: CASSQGATAGSYEQYF.

This clone has just a few counts. CDR3 residues: CASRGTGHDYGYTF. The CDR3 bases are TGTGCCAGCAGAGGGACAGGGCACGACTATGGCTACACCTTC. This chain connects TRBV9 to TRBJ1-2, with 9 bases that match TRBD1. V was pared by 5 bases and J by 3 bases, with 5 bases of the junction left unmatched. This CDR3 region has 14 residues. Germline-derived CDR1 and CDR2 are SGDLS and YYNGEE.

This chain joins TRBV10-1 and TRBJ2-1; TRBD2 is a possible D gene (6 bases). Trimming left V 2 bases short and J 12 bases short, with 17 bases between. The germline CDR1 and CDR2 sequences are WNHNN and SYGVQD (reference sequence). The CDR3 has 14 amino acids. CDR3 sequence: CASSEPPTSFGQFF. In DNA, the CDR3 is TGCGCCAGCAGTGAGCCACCGACTAGTTTTGGGCAGTTCTTC.

As DNA, the CDR3 is TGTGCCAGCATTATGACTAGCGGGAGTGACACGCAGTATTTT. Its protein product is CASIMTSGSDTQYF. V usage is TRBV7-2 and J usage is TRBJ2-3, with 12 bases matching TRBD2. This CDR3 contains 14 residues. The V gene end was trimmed by 7 bases and the J gene end by 9 bases; junction bases not matched to a gene: 8. Germline CDR1 is SGHTA and CDR2 is FQGNSA. The whole variable domain, filled in from reference TRBV7-2 and TRBJ2-3, reads GAGVSQSPSNKVTEKGKDVELRCDPISGHTALYWYRQSLGQGLEFLIYFQGNSAPDKSGLPSDRFSAERTGGSVSTLTIQRTQQEDSAVYLCASIMTSGSDTQYFGPGTRLTVL.

The CDR3 spells CASRLSGNSYEQYF. In DNA, the CDR3 is TGTGCCAGCAGACTTAGCGGGAACTCCTACGAGCAGTACTTC. The genes are TRBV6-5 and TRBJ2-7; 8 bases are a match to TRBD2. The CDR3 loop spans 14 amino acids. CDR1 is MNHEY, CDR2 SVGAGI, per germline. After removal of 6 bases from V and 0 bases from J, the junction contained 4 bases not matched to a gene.

This rearrangement joins TRBV5-5 to TRBJ1-6; TRBD1 is a possible D gene (5 bases). In germline, CDR1 is SGHKS, CDR2 YYEKEE (reference sequence). CDR3 size: 14 residues. Trimming pared 0 bases from V and 10 bases from J, leaving 11 bases between. This CDR3 reads CASSLGGTRSPLHF. CDR3 nucleotide sequence: TGTGCCAGCAGCTTGGGAGGGACTCGGTCACCCCTCCACTTT.

The chain recombines TRBV9 with TRBJ2-1; D perhaps matches TRBD1 (6 bases). This CDR3 has 14 residues. The V and J ends lost 0 bases and 8 bases respectively, with 12 bases between them. Germline CDR1 SGDLS, CDR2 YYNGEE. Written as DNA, the CDR3 is TGTGCCAGCAGCGTAGAGGACAGTTTCGATGAGCAGTTCTTC. This sequence encodes CASSVEDSFDEQFF.